These T cell receptor beta chains were read from a single sample in a study of blood T cells in healthy people across ages. TCRdb reprocessed the 5' RACE reads via MiXCR and lists one record per CDR3 protein. The table shows about a million distinct CDR3 sequences, with about two fifths occurring only once. Sequenced: blood. The receptors stem from a man aged 18 to 35 in good health. Each CDR3 is given with its conserved first and last residue. Fields, in order: J gene, V gene, D gene, clone size, CDR3 protein, CDR3 DNA. The D gene is left open where the match is weak. Clone size, where shown, is once, few, many, or a class for clones that have expanded.

TRBJ1-1	TRBV6-5	.	.	CASSYNHRANTEAFF	TGTGCCAGCAGTTACAACCACAGGGCGAACACTGAAGCTTTCTTT
TRBJ2-1	TRBV20-1	.	few	CSARDYQESYNEQFF	TGCAGTGCTAGAGATTATCAGGAATCCTACAATGAGCAGTTCTTC
TRBJ2-5	TRBV20-1	.	few	CSALWRGEKTQYF	TGCAGTGCCCTGTGGAGGGGTGAAAAGACCCAGTACTTC
TRBJ1-4	TRBV7-2	.	.	CASSLASSQSEKLFF	TGTGCCAGCAGCTTAGCGAGTAGTCAGAGTGAAAAACTGTTTTTT
TRBJ1-5	TRBV4-3	TRBD1	.	CASSHDRTGPNQPQHF	TGCGCCAGCAGCCACGACCGGACAGGGCCAAATCAGCCCCAGCATTTT
TRBJ2-3	TRBV7-2	TRBD1	few	CASSLRTGRGTDTQYF	TGTGCCAGCAGCCTTAGGACAGGGCGCGGCACAGATACGCAGTATTTT
TRBJ1-1	TRBV7-9	.	.	CASSHEGIPLGAFF	TGTGCCAGCAGCCACGAAGGCATACCGCTCGGCGCTTTCTTT
TRBJ2-1	TRBV2	TRBD2	few	CATELAGGITSSYNEQFF	TGTGCCACAGAACTAGCGGGGGGTATTACGAGCTCCTACAATGAGCAGTTCTTC
TRBJ2-3	TRBV12-3/TRBV12-4	TRBD2	.	CASNPSGDPTDTQYF	TGTGCCAGCAACCCTAGCGGGGACCCCACAGATACGCAGTATTTT
TRBJ1-2	TRBV5-6	.	.	CASSSNTAGYGYTF	TGTGCCAGCAGCTCGAACACCGCCGGCTATGGCTACACCTTC
TRBJ1-2	TRBV7-2	TRBD1	many	CASSFGTASYGYTF	TGTGCCAGCAGCTTTGGGACAGCCAGCTATGGCTACACCTTC
TRBJ1-2	TRBV20-1	.	.	CSAPQGRSGYTF	TGCAGTGCTCCACAGGGTAGGAGCGGCTACACCTTC
TRBJ2-6	TRBV12-3/TRBV12-4	TRBD1	few	CASSSQGAGANVLTF	TGTGCCAGCAGTTCTCAGGGGGCTGGGGCCAACGTCCTGACTTTC
TRBJ1-2	TRBV6-5	.	few	CASVRGGLEGYTF	TGTGCCTCCGTACGTGGCGGTTTAGAAGGCTACACCTTC
TRBJ2-2	TRBV7-3	TRBD1	.	CASSLTGQLLMGELFF	TGTGCCAGCAGCTTAACGGGACAGCTACTTATGGGGGAGCTGTTTTTT
TRBJ2-3	TRBV7-3	.	few	CASSSGELTDTQYF	TGTGCCAGCAGCTCCGGGGAACTGACAGATACGCAGTATTTT
TRBJ2-3	TRBV6-5	.	.	CASSDANTDTQYF	TGTGCCAGCAGTGACGCCAACACAGATACGCAGTATTTT
TRBJ1-5	TRBV18	.	.	CASSPTTERGQPQHF	TGTGCCAGCTCACCTACGACAGAGCGGGGTCAGCCCCAGCATTTT
TRBJ1-1	TRBV20-1	.	.	CSASPPRGNTEAFF	TGCAGTGCTAGCCCCCCCAGGGGGAACACTGAAGCTTTCTTT
TRBJ2-1	TRBV12-3/TRBV12-4	TRBD1	.	CASTAGGTGRNEQFF	TGTGCCAGCACCGCCGGGGGGACAGGGCGCAATGAGCAGTTCTTC
TRBJ1-2	TRBV7-3	TRBD1	few	CASSLGGTGGIYGYTF	TGTGCCAGCAGCTTAGGAGGGACAGGGGGAATTTATGGCTACACCTTC
TRBJ2-7	TRBV5-5	.	few	CASSPRTESSYEQYF	TGTGCCAGCAGCCCCCGGACGGAGAGCTCCTACGAGCAGTACTTC
TRBJ2-3	TRBV14	.	few	CASNQVPADTQYF	TGTGCCAGCAACCAAGTCCCAGCAGATACGCAGTATTTT
TRBJ1-6	TRBV4-3	.	few	CASSREHYTNSPLHF	TGCGCCAGCAGCCGCGAACACTACACTAATTCACCCCTCCACTTT
TRBJ1-4	TRBV2	TRBD1	.	CASRSGGTGPTNEKLFF	TGTGCCAGCAGAAGTGGCGGGACAGGACCAACTAATGAAAAACTGTTTTTT
TRBJ1-2	TRBV28	.	few	CASLGQRLEGYTF	TGTGCCAGCCTCGGACAGAGACTCGAGGGCTACACCTTC
TRBJ2-5	TRBV4-1	.	few	CASSQDGVYEQYF	TGCGCCAGCAGCCAAGATGGGGTCTATGAGCAGTACTTC
TRBJ2-1	TRBV10-3	TRBD2	.	CAISVGGGPSYNEQFF	TGTGCCATCAGCGTCGGGGGGGGTCCCTCCTACAATGAGCAGTTCTTC
TRBJ1-2	TRBV7-2	.	.	CASSLSVDGYTF	TGTGCCAGCAGCTTATCGGTCGATGGCTACACCTTC
TRBJ2-5	TRBV20-1	.	.	CSARETGQKNEQYF	TGCAGTGCTAGAGAAACGGGACAAAAAAATGAGCAGTACTTC
TRBJ2-3	TRBV5-5	.	.	CASSLASAATSTDTQYF	TGTGCCAGCAGCTTGGCCTCAGCGGCTACTAGCACAGATACGCAGTATTTT
TRBJ1-1	TRBV5-1	.	few	CATSSRRGTEAFF	TGCGCCACTTCCAGTCGGAGGGGCACTGAAGCTTTCTTT
TRBJ2-5	TRBV29-1	.	many	CSVDLQETQYF	TGCAGCGTCGATCTCCAAGAGACCCAGTACTTC
TRBJ1-2	TRBV3-1	.	.	CAGSQALWYDYGYTF	TGTGCCGGCAGCCAAGCCCTGTGGTACGACTATGGCTACACCTTC
TRBJ2-7	TRBV5-1	.	.	CAGSLDTTTISYEQYF	TGCGCCGGCAGCTTGGATACTACTACTATCTCCTACGAGCAGTACTTC
TRBJ1-1	TRBV6-2/TRBV6-3	TRBD1	.	CASSGTGVNAEAFF	TGTGCCAGCAGTGGGACAGGGGTGAATGCTGAAGCTTTCTTT
TRBJ2-2	TRBV9	TRBD1	many	CASSARGGFGNTGELFF	TGTGCCAGCAGCGCGCGAGGGGGCTTTGGTAACACCGGGGAGCTGTTTTTT
TRBJ1-2	TRBV25-1	.	few	CASSGTSLTF	TGTGCCAGCAGTGGGACATCCCTCACCTTC
TRBJ2-1	TRBV19	TRBD1	few	CASSLPAGQAPDEQFF	TGTGCCAGTAGTCTTCCGGCGGGACAGGCCCCCGATGAGCAGTTCTTC
TRBJ2-1	TRBV11-1	.	few	CASSVNAWNEQFF	TGTGCCAGCAGCGTAAATGCCTGGAATGAGCAGTTCTTC
TRBJ2-1	TRBV7-2	.	few	CASSLVLPEDEQFF	TGTGCCAGCAGCTTGGTTCTCCCCGAGGATGAGCAGTTCTTC
TRBJ2-1	TRBV7-2	.	few	CASLPGGANSYNEQFF	TGTGCCAGCCTCCCCGGCGGGGCGAACTCCTACAATGAGCAGTTCTTC
TRBJ1-2	TRBV10-3	TRBD1	.	CAISATGDYGYTF	TGTGCCATCAGTGCTACAGGGGACTATGGCTACACCTTC
TRBJ2-3	TRBV6-5	.	.	CASSYLENRDGADTQYF	TGTGCCAGCAGTTACCTTGAAAACAGGGACGGCGCAGATACGCAGTATTTT
TRBJ2-1	TRBV3-1	.	.	CASSLLLSWGTGEQFF	TGTGCCAGCAGCCTCCTTCTAAGCTGGGGTACAGGGGAGCAGTTCTTC
TRBJ1-1	TRBV6-2/TRBV6-3	TRBD1	.	CASSRDREGKNTEAFF	TGTGCCAGCAGCCGAGACAGGGAGGGAAAGAACACTGAAGCTTTCTTT
TRBJ2-4	TRBV4-3	.	few	CASSVRDSENIQYF	TGCGCCAGCAGTGTCAGAGACAGCGAAAACATTCAGTACTTC
TRBJ1-1	TRBV4-2	.	.	CASSQGVQLNTEAFF	TGTGCCAGCAGCCAAGGGGTACAGTTGAACACTGAAGCTTTCTTT
TRBJ2-3	TRBV5-8	TRBD1	few	CASSWGDRDADTQYF	TGTGCCAGCAGCTGGGGGGACAGGGACGCAGATACGCAGTATTTT
TRBJ2-1	TRBV20-1	TRBD1	few	CSARAFGQGYEQFF	TGCAGTGCTAGAGCCTTTGGACAGGGGTATGAGCAGTTCTTC
TRBJ1-3	TRBV4-3	.	.	CASSQKGGPGNTIYF	TGCGCCAGCAGCCAGAAGGGGGGGCCTGGAAACACCATATATTTT